The 18 T cell receptor beta chains listed next were all sequenced from one sample in a study of OX40 agonist ivuxolimab in advanced cancers. This table comes from immunoSEQ multiplex PCR, and its TCRdb copy is limited to in-frame clones, with some not included. The data contain tens of thousands of clones, around 86% of them singletons. This material consisted of CD4+ or CD8+ T cells sorted from blood, taken in a trial of the OX40 agonist ivuxolimab. Receptors were obtained from an adult with an advanced solid tumor such as melanoma, head and neck, liver or kidney cancer.

The sample holds one count of this clone. This chain joins TRBV30 and TRBJ2-1; D remains unclear. Per the germline V gene, CDR1 is GTSNPN and CDR2 is SVGIG (reference sequence). This CDR3 is 16 amino acids long. V was clipped by 2 bases and J by 5 bases, with 19 bases between them. This CDR3 reads CAWSHSTSVKNNEQFF. CDR3 bases: TGTGCCTGGAGTCATTCCACCAGCGTAAAGAACAATGAGCAGTTCTTC.

This chain joins TRBV7-6 and TRBJ2-7; 7 nucleotides match TRBD1. V was pared by 4 bases and J by 0 bases, with 3 bases of the junction left unmatched. The CDR3 has 14 residues. The germline V gene encodes CDR1 SGHVS and CDR2 FNYEAQ. The CDR3 bases are TGTGCCAGCAGCTCACGGACAGGCTCCTACGAGCAGTACTTC. Protein product: CASSSRTGSYEQYF.

V is TRBV28 and J is TRBJ1-4; D is uncertain. V lost 4 bases and J 7 bases, leaving 13 bases between the germline ends. The CDR3 is 14 residues long. Per germline, CDR1 MDHEN and CDR2 SYDVKM. The CDR3 is CASSSDVTSEKLFF. As DNA, the CDR3 is TGTGCCAGCAGTTCGGACGTTACCTCTGAAAAACTGTTTTTT.

This chain joins TRBV10-3 and TRBJ2-7; D call uncertain. Germline CDR1 is ENHRY and CDR2 is SYGVKD. The CDR3 length is 12 residues. V lost 5 bases and J 6 bases, leaving 11 bases between the germline ends. Here the CDR3 DNA reads TGTGCCATCAGTCAAGCAGAGAGCGAGCAGTACTTC. It specifies CAISQAESEQYF.

This clone was seen just once. The chain is built from TRBV4-1 and TRBJ2-7; a weak D match, TRBD2 (5 bases). The germline V and J ends were trimmed by 0 bases and 7 bases, with 10 bases remaining between them. CDR1 MGHRA and CDR2 YSYEKL come from the germline V gene. The CDR3 totals 13 residues. The CDR3 sequence is CASSQDVPGEQYF. The CDR3 coding sequence is TGCGCCAGCAGCCAAGATGTACCGGGGGAGCAGTACTTC.

The rearrangement joins TRBV7-9 to TRBJ2-7; TRBD1 or TRBD2 may be the D gene (5 bases each). CDR1 is SEHNR and CDR2 is FQNEAQ in the germline V gene (reference sequence). V was clipped by 5 bases and J by 7 bases, with 21 bases between them. The CDR3 is 15 residues long. CDR3 residues: CASSDSILREIEQYF. DNA for the CDR3: TGTGCCAGCAGCGATTCAATCCTCAGGGAGATAGAGCAGTACTTC.

In regard to this clone: The sample has other DNA sequences that encode this CDR3 too. This chain uses TRBV5-1 with TRBJ2-5; D ambiguous. Germline values: CDR1 SGHRS, CDR2 YFSETQ. This CDR3 is 12 amino acids long. V gave up 0 bases and J gave up 4 bases, with 4 bases separating them. The CDR3 region has the DNA TGCGCCAGCAGCTTGGCAGGAGAGACCCAGTACTTC. The encoded protein is CASSLAGETQYF.

CDR3 residues: CATSRDRVGGQPTKNIQYF. The DNA for the CDR3 is TGTGCCACCAGCAGAGATAGGGTCGGGGGGCAGCCGACCAAAAACATTCAGTACTTC. J is TRBJ2-4 and V is TRBV15; D perhaps matches TRBD2 (7 bases). This CDR3 spans 19 amino acids. Germline-derived CDR1 and CDR2 are LNHNV and YYDKDF (reference sequence). Trimming left V 0 bases short and J 2 bases short, with 20 bases between.

This rearrangement joins TRBV6-4 to TRBJ2-7; D might be TRBD1 (6 bases). Germline CDR1 reads MRHNA; CDR2 reads SNTAGT. This CDR3 contains 14 residues. Trimming removed 0 bases from V and 0 bases from J, with 6 bases in between. CDR3 DNA: TGTGCCAGCAGTGACTCGGACAGCTCCTACGAGCAGTACTTC. Translating it yields CASSDSDSSYEQYF.

This clone was recorded once. J is TRBJ2-7 and V is TRBV30; a weak D match, TRBD2 (6 bases). The J call may be incorrect, as the DNA end agrees better with TRBJ2-1. Per germline, CDR1 GTSNPN and CDR2 SVGIG (reference sequence). The length of the CDR3 is 13 residues. This CDR3 is CAWISGYYNEQFF. CDR3 bases: TGTGCCTGGATAAGCGGGTACTACAATGAGCAGTTCTTC.

J is TRBJ2-5 and V is TRBV5-4; tentative D call: TRBD1 (5 bases). Germline CDR1 SGHNT, CDR2 YYREEE (reference sequence). The V gene lost 3 bases and the J gene lost 2 bases, with 14 bases spanning the gap. The length of the CDR3 is 15 residues. The CDR3: CASSSLGRLQETQYF. CDR3 bases: TGTGCCAGCAGCTCCTTGGGGCGCCTGCAAGAGACCCAGTACTTC.

V gene TRBV9 combines with J gene TRBJ2-2; D possibly corresponds to TRBD1 (7 bases). V lost 2 bases and J lost 4, with 15 bases in between. Germline values: CDR1 SGDLS, CDR2 YYNGEE. This CDR3 contains 16 residues. The DNA of the CDR3 is TGTGCCAGCAGCGTGTCAGGGGGGAATCCCACCGGGGAGCTGTTTTTT. Translated: CASSVSGGNPTGELFF.

The J gene is TRBJ2-2, the V gene TRBV7-2; the D gene could be TRBD1 or TRBD2 (6 bases each). V gave up 1 base and J gave up 4 bases, with 10 bases separating them. The CDR3 contains 15 residues. Germline CDR1 is SGHTA and CDR2 is FQGNSA. The CDR3 DNA follows: TGTGCCAGCAGCTTAGAGGGGGGCACCACCGGGGAGCTGTTTTTT. It codes for CASSLEGGTTGELFF.

As for this clone: Germline and junction disagree at one end, which may indicate a read error. The J gene is TRBJ1-5, the V gene TRBV18; 12 nucleotides match TRBD1. Germline CDR1 is KGHSH and CDR2 is LQKENI. CDR3 length: 18 residues. The CDR3 DNA sequence: TGTGCCACCTCAGCCGGGACAGGGGGCCGGGGGGGCAATCAGCCCCAGCATTTT. It yields the protein CATSAGTGGRGGNQPQHF. Based on the CDR3 plus reference TRBV18 and TRBJ1-5, the full variable domain is NAGVMQNPRHLVRRRGQEARLRCSPMKGHSHVYWYRQLPEEGLKFMVYLQKENIIDESGMPKERFSAEFPKEGPSILRIQQVVRGDSAAYFCATSAGTGGRGGNQPQHFGDGTRLSIL.

The V call is TRBV11-3, the J call TRBJ2-3; D uncertain. The germline gives CDR1 SGHNT, CDR2 YENEEA. This CDR3 is 13 amino acids long. V lost 3 bases to trimming and J lost 2 bases, with 6 bases between them. The CDR3 nucleotides are TGTGCCAGCAGCTTTGATTCCACAGATACGCAGTATTTT. The encoded protein is CASSFDSTDTQYF.

The genes are TRBV10-3 and TRBJ1-5, with 11 positions matching TRBD1. This CDR3 is built from 14 residues. V was pared by 10 bases and J by 3 bases, with 5 bases of the junction left unmatched. Germline V gene lookup returns CDR1 ENHRY and CDR2 SYGVKD. CDR3 nucleotides: TGTGCCACCGGGACAGGGGGTTCCAATCAGCCCCAGCATTTT. Translating gives CATGTGGSNQPQHF.

The chain uses TRBV2 and TRBJ1-3; D not resolved. V dropped 5 bases and J dropped 0 bases, with 20 bases sitting between them. Germline values: CDR1 SNHLY, CDR2 FYNNEI. This CDR3 is 18 amino acids long. CDR3 bases: TGTGCCAGCAGTTTCACCCCCCCAGGACCGACCTCTGGAAACACCATATATTTT. Its protein product is CASSFTPPGPTSGNTIYF.

This clone occurred once. This chain joins TRBV2 and TRBJ1-5; D may be TRBD1 (6 bases). The CDR3 extends over 15 amino acids. Trimming pared 1 base from V and 6 bases from J, leaving 13 bases between. The germline gives CDR1 SNHLY, CDR2 FYNNEI. The CDR3 is CASSEGLQGGQPQHF. CDR3 DNA sequence: TGTGCCAGCAGTGAAGGCCTCCAAGGGGGTCAGCCCCAGCATTTT.